This entry lists 2 T cell receptor beta chains sequenced from one sample in a study of T cell repertoires in cytomegalovirus infection. Which antigens these TCRs recognize remains unknown. Via MiXCR, TCRdb re-called the reads, giving one row per CDR3 protein. The sample has 300,000 or so distinct CDR3 sequences, roughly 25% seen once. This specimen consisted of cultured PBMCs, obtained from culture after CMV antigen stimulation. The receptors were sampled from a human donor in good health (CMV status not recorded). Some clones in this sample may be carry-over from other donors' samples.

This clonotype has just a few counts. For the CDR3, the DNA is TGCAGTGCCAGCGGGGGGACCGGGGAGCTGTTTTTT. This codes for CSASGGTGELFF. The rearrangement joins TRBV20-1 to TRBJ2-2; TRBD2 aligns across 9 bases. The CDR3 contains 12 residues. V lost 6 bases to trimming and J lost 5 bases; unmatched junction nucleotides: 1. Germline loops: CDR1 DFQATT, CDR2 SNEGSKA (reference sequence).

This chain uses TRBV12-3 or TRBV12-4 with TRBJ2-2, with 9 positions matching TRBD2. V lost 8 bases to trimming and J lost 6 bases; unmatched junction nucleotides: 10. The CDR3 has 15 amino acids. CDR3 sequence (DNA): TGTGCCAGCGTAAGAACTAGCGGGTATGCCGGGGAGCTGTTTTTT. Translating gives CASVRTSGYAGELFF.